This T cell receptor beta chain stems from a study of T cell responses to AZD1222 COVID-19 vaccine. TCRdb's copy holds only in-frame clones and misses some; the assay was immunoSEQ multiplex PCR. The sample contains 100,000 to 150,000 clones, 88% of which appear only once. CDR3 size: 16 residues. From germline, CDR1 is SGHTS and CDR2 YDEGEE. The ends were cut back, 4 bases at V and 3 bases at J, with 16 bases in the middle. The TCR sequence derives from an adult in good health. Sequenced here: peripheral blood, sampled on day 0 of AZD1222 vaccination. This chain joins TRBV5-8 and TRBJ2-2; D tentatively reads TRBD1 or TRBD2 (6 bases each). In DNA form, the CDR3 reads TGTGCCAGCAGCCCCGGGGGCAGAGGGGACACCGGGGAGCTGTTTTTT. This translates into CASSPGGRGDTGELFF.